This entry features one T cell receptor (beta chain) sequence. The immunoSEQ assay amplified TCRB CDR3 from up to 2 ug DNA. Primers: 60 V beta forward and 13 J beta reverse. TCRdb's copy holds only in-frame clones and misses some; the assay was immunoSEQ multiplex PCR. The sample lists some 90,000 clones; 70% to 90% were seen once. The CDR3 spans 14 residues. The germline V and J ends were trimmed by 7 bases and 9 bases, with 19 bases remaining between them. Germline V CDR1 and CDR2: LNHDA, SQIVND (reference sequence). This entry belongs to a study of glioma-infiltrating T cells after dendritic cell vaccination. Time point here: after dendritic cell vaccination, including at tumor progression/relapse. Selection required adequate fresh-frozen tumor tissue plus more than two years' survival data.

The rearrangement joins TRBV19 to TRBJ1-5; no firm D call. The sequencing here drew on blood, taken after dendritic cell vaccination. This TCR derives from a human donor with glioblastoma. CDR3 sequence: CASTIPASKAPQHF. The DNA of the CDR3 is TGTGCCAGTACCATCCCAGCGAGCAAGGCGCCCCAGCATTTT.